These T cell receptor beta chains were read from a single sample in a study of blood T cell repertoires in COVID-19. The repertoire was sequenced with immunoSEQ multiplex PCR; TCRdb's copy has only in-frame clones and lacks some. Of around 500,000 clones listed, more than 75% are singletons. Source material: PBMCs or T cells enriched from blood (not recorded which). The receptor source for this set is a woman in her 40s who had recovered from COVID-19. The CDR3 runs from the conserved cysteine through the conserved F or W. The D gene is left open where the match is weak. Clone size is given for some rows only: seen once, a few or many times, or a class if the clone is expanded.

TRBV12-3/TRBV12-4	TRBJ1-2	TRBD1	-	CASSVWTGTGYTF	TGTGCCAGCAGTGTTTGGACAGGGACCGGCTACACCTTC
TRBV12-3/TRBV12-4	TRBJ2-2	-	-	CASSLGGGLFF	TGTGCCAGCAGTCTAGGGGGGGGGCTGTTTTTT
TRBV6-2/TRBV6-3	TRBJ1-5	-	few	CASSPDPSGQPQHF	TGTGCCAGCAGCCCTGACCCATCGGGACAGCCCCAGCATTTT
TRBV10-1	TRBJ2-1	TRBD1	-	CASSVGQGLGEQFF	TGCGCCAGCAGTGTCGGACAGGGGTTGGGTGAGCAGTTCTTC
TRBV6-6	TRBJ2-3	TRBD2	once	CASSLAGVTSTDTQYF	TGTGCCAGCAGTCTAGCGGGAGTAACTAGCACAGATACGCAGTATTTT
TRBV5-1	TRBJ2-7	TRBD1	-	CASSSFPGQYYEQYF	TGCGCCAGCAGCTCATTCCCGGGACAGTACTACGAGCAGTACTTC
TRBV5-4	TRBJ1-4	-	-	CASGPEGGTTNEKLFF	TGTGCCAGCGGGCCCGAGGGGGGGACAACTAATGAAAAACTGTTTTTT
TRBV5-1	TRBJ1-4	-	-	CASSLTGPNEKLFF	TGCGCCAGCAGCTTGACAGGTCCTAATGAAAAACTGTTTTTT
TRBV9	TRBJ2-1	-	-	CASSPHGGGLSYNEQFF	TGTGCCAGCAGCCCCCATGGGGGGGGCCTATCATACAATGAGCAGTTCTTC
TRBV5-1	TRBJ2-3	-	-	CASSESPGTDTQYF	TGCGCCAGCAGCGAAAGCCCGGGCACAGATACGCAGTATTTT
TRBV4-1	TRBJ1-3	TRBD1	-	CASSRTWDRSYSGNTIYF	TGCGCCAGCAGCCGTACCTGGGACAGGTCATACTCTGGAAACACCATATATTTT
TRBV18	TRBJ1-3	-	few	CASADNSGNTIYF	TGTGCCAGCGCGGACAACTCTGGAAACACCATATATTTT
TRBV27	TRBJ1-2	TRBD1	-	CASSNIDRVETF	TGTGCCAGCAGTAACATCGACAGGGTGGAGACCTTC
TRBV11-2	TRBJ1-2	TRBD1	-	CASSLGQGVDYGYTF	TGTGCCAGCAGCCTCGGACAGGGGGTGGACTATGGCTACACCTTC
TRBV4-3	TRBJ1-2	-	-	CASSPRGNNYGYTF	TGCGCCAGCAGTCCAAGAGGCAATAACTATGGCTACACCTTC
TRBV4-1	TRBJ1-1	-	-	CASSQGQGRTEAFF	TGCGCCAGCAGCCAAGGGCAGGGTCGGACTGAAGCTTTCTTT
TRBV6-4	TRBJ1-2	-	-	CASSDSAGNYGYTF	TGTGCCAGCAGTGACTCGGCAGGGAACTATGGCTACACCTTC
TRBV6-1	TRBJ2-1	-	-	CASSAGLSNQGPGQFF	TGTGCCAGCAGTGCCGGGTTAAGTAATCAAGGTCCGGGGCAGTTCTTC
TRBV14	TRBJ1-5	-	-	CASSPTRQGPQHF	TGTGCCAGCAGCCCGACCAGACAAGGGCCCCAGCATTTT
TRBV25-1	TRBJ2-7	TRBD1	-	CASTAGTGLYEQYF	TGTGCCAGCACCGCGGGGACAGGGCTTTACGAGCAGTACTTC
TRBV4-2	TRBJ1-2	TRBD1	-	CASSPGQGGANYGYTF	TGTGCCAGCAGCCCGGGACAGGGGGGGGCAAACTATGGCTACACCTTC
TRBV5-8	TRBJ1-2	TRBD1	-	CASSLAILGQGFYTF	TGTGCCAGCAGCTTGGCGATTTTGGGACAGGGCTTCTACACCTTC
TRBV15	TRBJ2-1	TRBD1	few	CATSRDKETGGREQFF	TGTGCCACCAGCAGAGATAAGGAGACAGGGGGCCGGGAGCAGTTCTTC
TRBV3-1/TRBV3-2	TRBJ2-2	-	once	CASSQARPQTTGELFF	TGTGCCAGCAGCCAAGCGAGGCCCCAAACTACCGGGGAGCTGTTTTTT
TRBV19	TRBJ1-6	TRBD1	-	CASSRLAGGNDNSPLHF	TGTGCCAGTAGTAGGCTTGCAGGGGGGAATGATAATTCACCCCTCCACTTT
TRBV18	TRBJ1-3	TRBD1	-	CANSFETGDSGNTIYF	TGTGCCAACTCATTTGAGACAGGGGACTCTGGAAACACCATATATTTT
TRBV2	TRBJ1-1	-	-	CASRGGRGAFF	TGTGCCAGCAGGGGGGGTCGCGGAGCTTTCTTT
TRBV18	TRBJ1-1	TRBD1	once	CASSPRTGEMNTEAFF	TGTGCCAGCTCACCACGGACAGGGGAGATGAACACTGAAGCTTTCTTT
TRBV3-1/TRBV3-2	TRBJ2-7	-	-	CASSHYPNQGYEQYF	TGTGCCAGCAGCCATTATCCTAACCAGGGATACGAGCAGTACTTC
TRBV5-5	TRBJ1-1	-	-	CASSWQGRWRNTEAFF	TGTGCCAGCAGCTGGCAAGGGAGGTGGAGGAACACTGAAGCTTTCTTT
TRBV3-1/TRBV3-2	TRBJ1-5	-	once	CASSQLGGSQPQHF	TGTGCCAGCAGCCAATTAGGGGGATCTCAGCCCCAGCATTTT
TRBV4-3	TRBJ2-7	TRBD2	-	CASSQEISGRAHEQYF	TGCGCCAGCAGCCAAGAGATAAGCGGGAGGGCCCACGAGCAGTACTTC
TRBV19	TRBJ2-1	-	-	CASSRGRKNNEQFF	TGTGCCAGTAGTAGAGGTAGGAAGAACAATGAGCAGTTCTTC
TRBV19	TRBJ2-1	TRBD2	-	CASSRTSGRPSYNEQFF	TGTGCCAGTAGTAGGACTAGCGGGAGGCCCTCCTACAATGAGCAGTTCTTC
TRBV27	TRBJ1-4	-	-	CASSFQAGIGKLFF	TGTGCCAGCAGTTTTCAGGCAGGGATTGGAAAACTGTTTTTT
TRBV6-5	TRBJ1-5	-	-	CASSYSGQTNQPQHF	TGTGCCAGCAGTTACTCTGGGCAGACCAATCAGCCCCAGCATTTT
TRBV2	TRBJ2-1	-	-	CASRPFLRSNEQFF	TGTGCCAGCAGGCCCTTTTTACGTAGCAATGAGCAGTTCTTC
TRBV12-3/TRBV12-4	TRBJ2-3	-	-	CASRSGGTQYF	TGTGCCAGCAGGTCAGGTGGAACGCAGTATTTT
TRBV3-1/TRBV3-2	TRBJ2-4	-	-	CASSQGMGTFLAKNIQYF	TGTGCCAGCAGCCAAGGTATGGGGACATTTCTAGCCAAAAACATTCAGTACTTC
TRBV7-2	TRBJ2-1	TRBD2	-	CASRRTSGSYNEQFF	TGTGCCAGCAGAAGGACTAGCGGATCCTACAATGAGCAGTTCTTC
TRBV11-3	TRBJ1-2	-	once	CASSLAKGDYGYTF	TGTGCCAGCAGCCTAGCGAAGGGGGACTATGGCTACACCTTC
TRBV18	TRBJ1-1	-	-	CASSNSLEAFF	TGTGCCAGCTCAAACAGTCTTGAAGCTTTCTTT
TRBV10-3	TRBJ1-2	TRBD1	-	CAINHDRVYGYTF	TGTGCCATCAACCACGACAGGGTGTATGGCTACACCTTC
TRBV30	TRBJ1-1	-	-	CAWSVGNTEAFF	TGTGCCTGGAGTGTCGGGAACACTGAAGCTTTCTTT
TRBV29-1	TRBJ2-1	-	-	CSVVADYNEQFF	TGCAGCGTGGTGGCAGACTACAATGAGCAGTTCTTC
TRBV7-8	TRBJ2-5	TRBD2	-	CASSFLAGLQETQYF	TGTGCCAGCAGCTTCCTAGCGGGACTCCAAGAGACCCAGTACTTC
TRBV2	TRBJ2-5	TRBD2	-	CASGGTSGNQETQYF	TGTGCCAGCGGCGGGACTAGCGGGAACCAAGAGACCCAGTACTTC
TRBV24-1	TRBJ2-2	TRBD1	few	CATQGLAGELFF	TGTGCCACACAGGGGTTGGCCGGGGAGCTGTTTTTT
TRBV5-6	TRBJ2-7	-	-	CASSLVDAYEQYF	TGTGCCAGCAGCTTGGTAGATGCGTACGAGCAGTACTTC
TRBV5-1	TRBJ1-1	-	-	CASSPGAAGDTEAFF	TGCGCCAGCAGCCCCGGCGCGGCAGGGGACACTGAAGCTTTCTTT
TRBV3-1/TRBV3-2	TRBJ2-5	-	-	CASSQDRRDGGETQYF	TGTGCCAGCAGCCAAGATCGGCGGGATGGGGGGGAGACCCAGTACTTC
TRBV2	TRBJ2-2	-	few	CASSEQGDTGELFF	TGTGCCAGCAGTGAACAGGGCGACACCGGGGAGCTGTTTTTT
TRBV7-2	TRBJ2-2	-	-	CASSLAGSGANTGELFF	TGTGCCAGCAGCTTAGCGGGTAGCGGAGCGAACACCGGGGAGCTGTTTTTT
TRBV20-1	TRBJ2-7	TRBD2	-	CSASRTSGGRGEQYF	TGCAGTGCTAGTCGGACTAGCGGAGGGCGTGGGGAGCAGTACTTC
TRBV7-2	TRBJ1-1	TRBD1	-	CASSTGTGNTEAFF	TGTGCCAGCAGCACCGGGACAGGGAACACTGAAGCTTTCTTT
TRBV6-2/TRBV6-3	TRBJ2-6	TRBD1	-	CASSYIRTGASGANVLTF	TGTGCCAGCAGTTATATCAGGACAGGGGCGTCCGGGGCCAACGTCCTGACTTTC
TRBV4-3	TRBJ1-2	-	-	CASSQVRGGRGGYTF	TGCGCCAGCAGCCAAGTAAGGGGGGGCAGAGGTGGCTACACCTTC